This T cell receptor beta chain was documented in a study of beta chain features in type 1 diabetes. Whole-study results and caveats: Significant though moderate, a shortening of TCRB CDR3s appeared in all four CD4+ subsets of Type 1 diabetes patients.

This CDR3 is built from 13 residues. Germline CDR1 LNHDA, CDR2 SQIVND (reference sequence). V lost 5 bases and J 4 bases, leaving 10 bases between the germline ends. The isolated RNA, all of it, was reverse transcribed, so expressed TCRB transcripts were what got sequenced. The protocol was immunoSEQ multiplex PCR, while the TCRdb copy is restricted to in-frame clones and leaves out a portion. Here the sample spans 160,000 or so clones, about 8.1% being singletons. This clone was detected only once. The target antigen is unknown. Specimen: central memory CD4+ T cells from blood. This clonotype originated in a woman younger than 35 with type 1 diabetes. This rearrangement joins TRBV19 to TRBJ2-3, with D maybe TRBD1 (6 bases). The CDR3 DNA reads TGTGCCAGTAGTCCGCAGGGGCCAGATACGCAGTATTTT. This translates into CASSPQGPDTQYF.